The sequence of this T cell receptor beta chain was determined in a study of blood T cell repertoires in COVID-19. Turning to the study itself: Sites in the United States, Italy and Spain provided acute and convalescent COVID-19 samples.

The CDR3 covers 15 residues. CDR1 is KGHSH and CDR2 is LQKENI in the germline V gene. Trimming cost V 5 bases and J 7 bases, with 15 bases left between them. In the source study's methods: Reference gene primer amplification gave nucleated cell count estimates. Sequenced by immunoSEQ multiplex PCR; TCRdb stores in-frame clones only, minus some. The DNA gave D and trimming, while V, J and clone size come from that table. The sample carries fewer than 140,000 clones, about 64% recorded once. This sequence joins TRBV18 and TRBJ1-6; weak D call: TRBD1 (6 bases). This sequence was found in a human donor with acute or convalescent COVID-19. The donor label of this sample is uncertain. The sample consisted of peripheral blood. This CDR3 reads CASSGGGRGNSPLHF. Here the CDR3 DNA reads TGTGCCAGCTCAGGGGGTGGCAGGGGCAATTCACCCCTCCACTTT.